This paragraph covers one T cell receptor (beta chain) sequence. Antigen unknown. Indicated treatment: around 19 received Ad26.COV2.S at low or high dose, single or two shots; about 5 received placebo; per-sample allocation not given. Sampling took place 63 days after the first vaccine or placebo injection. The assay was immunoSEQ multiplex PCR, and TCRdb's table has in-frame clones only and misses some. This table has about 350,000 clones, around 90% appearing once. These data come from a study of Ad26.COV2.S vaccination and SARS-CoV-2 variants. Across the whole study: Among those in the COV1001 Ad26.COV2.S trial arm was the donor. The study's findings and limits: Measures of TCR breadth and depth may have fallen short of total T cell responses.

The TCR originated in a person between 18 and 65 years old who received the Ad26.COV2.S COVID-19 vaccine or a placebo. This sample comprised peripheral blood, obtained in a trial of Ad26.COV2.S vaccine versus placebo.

The CDR3 DNA reads TGTGCCAGCAGTTACCTGCGTTTAGGCGGGAACACTGAAGCTTTCTTT. It is translated as CASSYLRLGGNTEAFF. The chain has TRBV6-5 and TRBJ1-1; D is unresolved. CDR3 length equals 16 residues. Trimming stripped 2 bases from V and 1 base from J, with 14 bases between. Germline CDR1 MNHEY, CDR2 SVGAGI.